Listed here is a single T cell receptor beta chain. Measured with immunoSEQ multiplex PCR; TCRdb has only the in-frame clones, and not every one. The sample yields tens of thousands of clones, under 95% seen once. These data come from a study of PD-1 blockade in classical Hodgkin lymphoma. Brentuximab vedotin exposure varied among the patients, all of whom had relapsed after autologous stem cell transplantation. Trimming removed 5 bases from V and 3 bases from J, with 14 bases in between. Germline CDR1 and CDR2: SGHTA and FQGTGA. The CDR3 is 14 residues long. The input for sequencing was peripheral blood mononuclear cells (PBMCs), taken at baseline. The rearrangement uses TRBV7-3 and TRBJ2-7; possible D gene TRBD1, 6 bases. The TCR sequence derives from a human donor with classical Hodgkin lymphoma. DNA of the CDR3: TGTGCCAGCAGCCCTCGGACAGATTTCTACGAGCAGTACTTC. It yields the protein CASSPRTDFYEQYF.